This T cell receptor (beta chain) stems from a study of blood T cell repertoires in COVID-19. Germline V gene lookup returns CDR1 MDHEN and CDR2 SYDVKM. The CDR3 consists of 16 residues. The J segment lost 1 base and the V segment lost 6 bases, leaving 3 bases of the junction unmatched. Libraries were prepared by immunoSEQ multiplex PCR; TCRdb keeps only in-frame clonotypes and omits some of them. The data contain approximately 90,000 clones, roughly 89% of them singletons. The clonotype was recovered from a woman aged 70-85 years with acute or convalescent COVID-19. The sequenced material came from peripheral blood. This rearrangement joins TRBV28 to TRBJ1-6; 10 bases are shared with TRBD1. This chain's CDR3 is CASRTGGGSYNSPLHF. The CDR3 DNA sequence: TGTGCCAGCAGGACAGGGGGCGGATCCTATAATTCACCCCTCCACTTT.